A single sample gave rise to the 27 T cell receptor beta chains below, sequenced in a study of neurological immune-mediated disorders. Time point of the sample: longitudinal time-point 3. TCRdb redid the calling of the 5' RACE reads with MiXCR, one entry per CDR3 protein. The repertoire holds some 89,000 distinct CDR3 sequences, under 4.5% seen once, with around 5% in the top ten. Source material: PBMCs. Receptors were obtained from an older woman with multiple sclerosis.

This clonotype was seen repeatedly, ten times or more. This chain uses TRBV7-2 with TRBJ1-5; perhaps TRBD1 as D (6 bases). Trimming took off 5 bases at V and 3 bases at J, with 14 bases between the two ends. The CDR3 is 15 residues long. Germline V gives CDR1 SGHTA, CDR2 FQGNSA. CDR3 amino acids: CASSTRTAYNQPQHF. DNA of the CDR3: TGTGCCAGCAGCACTCGGACAGCTTACAATCAGCCCCAGCATTTT.

This clonotype was counted at least ten times. The J gene is TRBJ2-5, the V gene TRBV5-1; TRBD1 might be the D (5 bases). The CDR3 runs 15 residues. Between the trimmed V and J ends, which lost 5 bases and 1 base, there was a span of 15 bases. CDR1 is SGHRS, CDR2 YFSETQ, per germline. CDR3 DNA: TGCGCCAGCAGTCCAGGGTCAGGACGCCAAGAGACCCAGTACTTC. Encoded protein: CASSPGSGRQETQYF.

At least ten counts were recorded for this clonotype. The chain uses TRBV20-1 and TRBJ2-1; 7 nucleotides agree with TRBD2. The junction had 5 bases not matched to a gene; V was cut back by 5 bases and J by 1 base. CDR1 is DFQATT and CDR2 is SNEGSKA in the germline V gene (reference sequence). This CDR3 spans 14 amino acids. The CDR3 DNA reads as TGCAGTGCTGTAACTAGCGATTCCTACAATGAGCAGTTCTTC. Its protein product is CSAVTSDSYNEQFF.

This clonotype showed up many times. V and J are TRBV5-1 and TRBJ2-1; tentative D call: TRBD2 (6 bases). The CDR3 extends over 14 amino acids. V was clipped by 5 bases and J by 5 bases, with 14 bases between them. Germline-derived CDR1 and CDR2 are SGHRS and YFSETQ. The CDR3 protein is CASSFGGANNEQFF. DNA of the CDR3: TGCGCCAGCAGTTTTGGCGGGGCCAACAATGAGCAGTTCTTC.

This clonotype was counted at least ten times. V usage is TRBV3-1 and J usage is TRBJ2-5; 8 positions match TRBD2. Trimming removed 0 bases from V and 5 bases from J; junction bases left unmatched: 14. The CDR3 spans 18 residues. CDR1 LGHDT and CDR2 YNNKEL come from the germline V gene (reference sequence). The DNA of the CDR3 is TGTGCCAGCAGCCAAGATCGTAAGACCGCTCCGGGAGGGGAGACCCAGTACTTC. Translated: CASSQDRKTAPGGETQYF.

This clonotype came up many times. This chain joins TRBV5-1 and TRBJ1-4; D uncertain. Deletions cut 4 bases from V and 8 bases from J, with 15 bases between. Germline V gene lookup returns CDR1 SGHRS and CDR2 YFSETQ. The CDR3 consists of 14 residues. CDR3 region: CASSRAGGGEKLFF. The CDR3, as DNA: TGCGCCAGCAGCAGGGCGGGAGGCGGCGAAAAACTGTTTTTT.

This clonotype appeared many times. This sequence joins TRBV28 and TRBJ2-3, with 8 bases identical to TRBD1. Germline V gene data show CDR1 as MDHEN and CDR2 as SYDVKM. The CDR3 is 17 amino acids. V lost 1 base to trimming and J lost 1 base; unmatched junction nucleotides: 7. This chain's CDR3 is CASSLSPDRGRTDTQYF. For the CDR3, the DNA is TGTGCCAGCAGTTTATCCCCCGACAGGGGACGCACAGATACGCAGTATTTT.

Many counts were recorded for this clonotype. This chain links TRBV20-1 with TRBJ1-1, with a tentative D call TRBD1 (6 bases). This CDR3 comprises 14 residues. Germline V CDR1 and CDR2: DFQATT, SNEGSKA (reference sequence). The V end was cut by 1 base, the J end by 5 bases, with 14 bases between. DNA of the CDR3: TGCAGTGCTAGAGTTCTGGGGGCGAGGACTGAAGCTTTCTTT. Translating gives CSARVLGARTEAFF.

This clonotype was recorded once. The rearrangement uses TRBV18 and TRBJ2-7; D might be TRBD1 (6 bases). Germline-derived CDR1 and CDR2 are KGHSH and LQKENI. This CDR3 is built from 14 residues. Trimming pared 6 bases from V and 3 bases from J, leaving 15 bases between. The chain's CDR3 is CASSQSTGRYEQYF. CDR3 nucleotide sequence: TGTGCCAGCTCTCAGTCGACAGGCCGCTACGAGCAGTACTTC. The full variable domain, completed using reference TRBV18 and TRBJ2-7, is NAGVMQNPRHLVRRRGQEARLRCSPMKGHSHVYWYRQLPEEGLKFMVYLQKENIIDESGMPKERFSAEFPKEGPSILRIQQVVRGDSAAYFCASSQSTGRYEQYFGPGTRLTVT.

This clonotype has at least ten counts. CDR3 sequence: CASSRDTQETQYF. In nucleotides, the CDR3 is TGCGCCAGCAGTCGGGACACCCAAGAGACCCAGTACTTC. The rearrangement links TRBV5-1 to TRBJ2-5; possible D gene TRBD1, 6 bases. There are 13 residues in the CDR3. V shed 5 bases and J shed 1 base, with 9 bases lying between them. Germline V CDR1 and CDR2: SGHRS, YFSETQ.

This clonotype was seen repeatedly, ten times or more. The chain links TRBV7-2 to TRBJ2-7; 8 nucleotides match TRBD1. The CDR3 consists of 15 residues. Germline assignment: CDR1 SGHTA and CDR2 FQGNSA. The junction had 5 bases not matched to a gene; V was cut back by 1 base and J by 3 bases. The CDR3 DNA sequence: TGTGCCAGCAGCTTAGGGGGGACAGGCCTCTACGAGCAGTACTTC. It encodes CASSLGGTGLYEQYF.

This clonotype was counted many times. This chain uses TRBV7-9 with TRBJ1-4; 7 positions agree with TRBD1. CDR3 length: 16 amino acids. Germline CDR1 SEHNR, CDR2 FQNEAQ (reference sequence). J gave up 6 bases and V 5 bases, and 12 bases lay outside the gene matches. CDR3 region: CASSQEGGTAHEKLFF. The CDR3 DNA reads TGTGCCAGCAGCCAGGAGGGGGGGACAGCCCATGAAAAACTGTTTTTT.

This clonotype was seen ten or more times. The chain links TRBV7-2 to TRBJ2-3; 9 nucleotides line up with TRBD1. Germline CDR1 and CDR2: SGHTA and FQGNSA. The CDR3 loop spans 16 amino acids. The J segment lost 5 bases and the V segment lost 6 bases, leaving 12 bases of the junction unmatched. The CDR3 DNA sequence: TGTGCCAGCAGATCAACAGGGGGCGCGGCGAAAGATACGCAGTATTTT. Its protein is CASRSTGGAAKDTQYF.

This clonotype was counted ten times or more. This chain connects TRBV6-1 to TRBJ2-5, with 8 bases aligning to TRBD1. Per the germline V gene, CDR1 is MNHNS and CDR2 is SASEGT. V gave up 10 bases and J gave up 4 bases; unmatched junction bases: 8. This CDR3 comprises 13 residues. The DNA of the CDR3 is TGTGCCACTCCCGGCACAGGGGGAGAGACCCAGTACTTC. The encoded protein is CATPGTGGETQYF.

This clonotype was seen repeatedly, ten times or more. The chain joins TRBV20-1 to TRBJ2-3; D unresolved. The germline CDR1 and CDR2 sequences are DFQATT and SNEGSKA (reference sequence). CDR3 length equals 14 residues. With 0 bases removed from V and 6 bases from J, the gap between germline ends came to 13 bases. The CDR3: CSARDPRSPDTQYF. In nucleotides, the CDR3 is TGCAGTGCTAGAGACCCTAGATCCCCCGATACGCAGTATTTT.

This clonotype was observed at least ten times. The chain is built from TRBV20-1 and TRBJ2-7; D not certain. Trimming took 4 bases from V and 3 from J, leaving 4 bases between them. This CDR3 comprises 10 residues. Germline assignment: CDR1 DFQATT and CDR2 SNEGSKA (reference sequence). CDR3 sequence reads: CSAKDYEQYF. The CDR3 nucleotides read TGCAGTGCTAAAGACTACGAGCAGTACTTC.

This clonotype was observed at least ten times. This chain uses TRBV20-1 with TRBJ2-2; 8 bases match TRBD1. This CDR3 has 13 amino acids. Per the germline V gene, CDR1 is DFQATT and CDR2 is SNEGSKA (reference sequence). The V gene end was trimmed by 5 bases and the J gene end by 2 bases; junction bases not matched to a gene: 1. CDR3 sequence: CSADRGNTGELFF. DNA of the CDR3: TGCAGTGCTGACAGGGGAAACACCGGGGAGCTGTTTTTT.

This clonotype was seen many times. The CDR3 spells CASSVAGSGNTIYF. The CDR3 DNA reads as TGTGCCAGCAGCGTAGCCGGCTCTGGAAACACCATATATTTT. V and J are TRBV9 and TRBJ1-3; D is unresolved. The V end lost 0 bases, the J end lost 0 bases, and 4 bases lay between the germline ends. This CDR3 comprises 14 residues. CDR1 and CDR2 from the germline V gene are SGDLS and YYNGEE.

This clonotype was counted many times. V is TRBV11-2 and J is TRBJ1-1; 7 bases are shared with TRBD1. CDR1 is SGHAT and CDR2 is FQNNGV in the germline V gene. This CDR3 is 14 amino acids long. The junction had 5 bases not matched to a gene; V was cut back by 4 bases and J by 3 bases. The chain's CDR3 is CASSSTGRDTEAFF. CDR3 coding DNA: TGTGCCAGCAGCTCGACAGGGAGGGACACTGAAGCTTTCTTT.

This clonotype was counted at least ten times. The chain employs TRBV4-1 and TRBJ2-1; a possible D gene is TRBD2 (7 bases). The CDR3 consists of 15 residues. V lost 0 bases, J lost 8 bases, and 14 bases lay in between. Germline V gene data show CDR1 as MGHRA and CDR2 as YSYEKL. DNA for the CDR3: TGCGCCAGCAGCCAAGATACGCAGGGGAGGGATGAGCAGTTCTTC. Residues: CASSQDTQGRDEQFF.

This clonotype showed up just a few times. The gene calls are TRBV11-2 and TRBJ2-5; 14 bases match TRBD2. CDR3 length: 15 residues. V shed 5 bases, J shed 4 bases, and the junction held 3 bases outside the gene matches. Germline-derived CDR1 and CDR2 are SGHAT and FQNNGV. CDR3 DNA sequence: TGTGCCAGCAGCGGGACTAGCGGGGGTGTAGAGACCCAGTACTTC. Translated, it gives CASSGTSGGVETQYF.

This clonotype was detected many times. This sequence joins TRBV6-6 and TRBJ2-7; the match to TRBD1 covers 10 bases. Germline CDR1 reads MNHNY; CDR2 reads SVGAGI (reference sequence). V was pared by 6 bases and J by 7 bases, with 9 bases of the junction left unmatched. The CDR3 length is 14 residues. CDR3 in amino acids: CASSYQGQGMEQYF. The CDR3 nucleotides read TGTGCCAGCAGCTACCAGGGACAGGGGATGGAGCAGTACTTC.

This clonotype was recorded at least ten times. This chain joins TRBV9 and TRBJ2-1; D is unresolved. Per germline, CDR1 SGDLS and CDR2 YYNGEE. There are 13 residues in the CDR3. Deletions cut 6 bases from V and 7 bases from J, with 14 bases between. The CDR3 DNA is TGTGCCAGCAACCGTCAGGAAGGAAATGAGCAGTTCTTC. It is translated as CASNRQEGNEQFF.

This clonotype has at least ten counts. The rearrangement uses TRBV5-1 and TRBJ2-2; D is perhaps TRBD1 (5 bases). The CDR3 contains 13 residues. Germline V lookup: CDR1 SGHRS, CDR2 YFSETQ. The V end lost 6 bases, the J end lost 3 bases, and 9 bases lay between the germline ends. The chain's CDR3 is CASTPTDTGELFF. The CDR3 coding sequence is TGCGCCAGCACGCCGACAGACACCGGGGAGCTGTTTTTT.

This clonotype was observed a handful of times. One end of the junction is discordant with germline, which a read error may explain. The chain carries TRBV5-1 and TRBJ2-5, with 7 positions matching TRBD1. CDR3 length: 14 amino acids. Germline V gene sequence: CDR1 SGHRS, CDR2 YFSETQ. CDR3 region: CANSSGQFQETQYF. The CDR3 nucleotides read TGCGCCAACAGCTCGGGACAGTTCCAAGAGACCCAGTACTTC.

Note on this clonotype: Since a much larger clone is just one base distant, this may be a read error. This chain uses TRBV5-1 with TRBJ1-4; D is ambiguous. This CDR3 is 13 amino acids long. The germline CDR1 and CDR2 sequences are SGHRS and YFSETQ. Trimming took off 10 bases at V and 4 bases at J, with 14 bases between the two ends. This chain's CDR3 is CAWEKGNNEKLFF. The DNA of the CDR3 is TGCGCCTGGGAAAAGGGAAATAATGAAAAACTGTTTTTT.

This clonotype showed up many times. The chain has TRBV20-1 and TRBJ1-5, with no clear D. Germline V gives CDR1 DFQATT, CDR2 SNEGSKA (reference sequence). The CDR3 runs 15 residues. Trimming shortened V by 1 base and J by 5 bases, and 15 bases separated the two germline ends. CDR3 in amino acids: CSARVQAGWDQPQHF. The CDR3 DNA is TGCAGTGCTAGAGTCCAGGCGGGTTGGGATCAGCCCCAGCATTTT.